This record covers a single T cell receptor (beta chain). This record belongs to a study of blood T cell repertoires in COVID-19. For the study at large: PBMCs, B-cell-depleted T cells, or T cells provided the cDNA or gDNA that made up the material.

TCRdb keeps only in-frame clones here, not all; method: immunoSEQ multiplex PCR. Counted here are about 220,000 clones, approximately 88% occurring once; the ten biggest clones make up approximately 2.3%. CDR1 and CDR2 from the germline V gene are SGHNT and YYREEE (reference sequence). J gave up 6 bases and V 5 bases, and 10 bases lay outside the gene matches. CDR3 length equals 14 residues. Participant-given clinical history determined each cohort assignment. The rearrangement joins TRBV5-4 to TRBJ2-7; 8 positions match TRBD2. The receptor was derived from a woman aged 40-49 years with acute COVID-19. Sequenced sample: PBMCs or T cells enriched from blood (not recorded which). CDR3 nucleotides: TGTGCCAGCAGTTCTCCGGGACTAGATAGCGAGCAGTACTTC. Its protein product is CASSSPGLDSEQYF.